This entry features one T cell receptor beta chain sequence. Its antigen remains unknown. This entry comes from a study of shared clonotypes between healthy human individuals. Between the trimmed V and J ends, which lost 5 bases and 1 base, there was a span of 12 bases. Germline CDR1 is MDHEN and CDR2 is SYDVKM. The CDR3 is 15 amino acids. Regarding the study as a whole: Incomplete sequencing of sorted subsets was indicated by rarefaction despite large depth. In general, naive subsets displayed greater estimated richness than memory subsets did.

Profiled with immunoSEQ multiplex PCR; TCRdb holds only in-frame clones, not every one. This table has fewer than 2.5 million clones, approximately 93% appearing once. The sequenced sample consisted of naive CD4+ T cells from PBMCs. Sample subset: CD45RA+ positively selected. This rearrangement joins TRBV28 to TRBJ1-5; the D gene is possibly TRBD1 (5 bases). The clonotype originates from a man younger than 30 in good health. Some clones in this sample may be carry-over from other donors' samples. DNA of the CDR3: TGTGCCAGCAGTGCCCGGGACGGCAGCAATCAGCCCCAGCATTTT. It is translated as CASSARDGSNQPQHF.